These 30 T cell receptor beta chains came from one sample sequenced in a study of T cell responses to AZD1222 COVID-19 vaccine. Measured with immunoSEQ multiplex PCR; TCRdb has only the in-frame clones, and not every one. The repertoire holds approximately 150,000 clones, with 75% to 90% as singletons. Sequenced material: peripheral blood, taken 28 days after the second AZD1222 dose. These receptors were obtained from an adult who received the AZD1222 COVID-19 vaccine.

This rearrangement joins TRBV5-1 to TRBJ2-2, with D unresolved. Germline V gives CDR1 SGHRS, CDR2 YFSETQ. CDR3 length: 15 amino acids. Trimming cost V 0 bases and J 2 bases, with 8 bases left between them. The CDR3 is CASSLGHTNTGELFF. The CDR3, as DNA: TGCGCCAGCAGCTTGGGACACACTAACACCGGGGAGCTGTTTTTT.

The chain joins TRBV19 to TRBJ1-3; D is ambiguous. The CDR3 contains 15 residues. Trimming shortened V by 6 bases and J by 4 bases, and 16 bases separated the two germline ends. Germline CDR1 reads LNHDA; CDR2 reads SQIVND (reference sequence). CDR3 sequence reads: CASSPWVGVGNTIYF. The CDR3 DNA sequence: TGTGCCAGTAGCCCCTGGGTCGGTGTCGGAAACACCATATATTTT.

This clone was counted once. V usage is TRBV7-8 and J usage is TRBJ2-7; D is unclear. Germline assignment: CDR1 SGHVS and CDR2 FQNEAQ. Trimming pared 5 bases from V and 11 bases from J, leaving 25 bases between. This CDR3 has 15 amino acids. CDR3 sequence reads: CASSLRTLGRDVEYF. The CDR3 DNA follows: TGTGCCAGCAGCCTCAGGACGCTGGGTAGAGATGTTGAGTACTTC.

The rearrangement joins TRBV28 to TRBJ1-3, with D tentatively TRBD1 (5 bases). The ends were cut back, 4 bases at V and 4 bases at J, with 17 bases in the middle. CDR1 and CDR2 from the germline V gene are MDHEN and SYDVKM. CDR3 length: 16 amino acids. The DNA of the CDR3 is TGTGCCAGCAGTTCACGGGGTCGGAGGGGCGGAAACACCATATATTTT. Translation gives CASSSRGRRGGNTIYF.

The rearrangement links TRBV6-5 to TRBJ2-7; 8 nucleotides align to TRBD2. CDR1 is MNHEY, CDR2 SVGAGI, per germline. The CDR3 is made up of 15 amino acids. V lost 5 bases to trimming and J lost 5 bases; unmatched junction nucleotides: 11. CDR3 amino acids: CASSNQREKNHEQYF. Written as DNA, the CDR3 is TGTGCCAGCAGTAACCAGCGGGAGAAAAATCACGAGCAGTACTTC.

The V and J genes are TRBV15 and TRBJ2-3; D gene unclear. The CDR3 has 15 amino acids. The ends were cut back, 1 base at V and 5 bases at J, with 13 bases in the middle. CDR1 is LNHNV and CDR2 is YYDKDF in the germline V gene (reference sequence). This CDR3 reads CATSRVSPNGDTQYF. The CDR3 nucleotides read TGTGCCACCAGCAGAGTATCCCCCAATGGAGATACGCAGTATTTT.

CDR3 residues: CASSVARASTEAFF. The CDR3 coding sequence is TGTGCCAGCAGCGTAGCCAGGGCAAGCACTGAAGCTTTCTTT. This chain uses TRBV9 with TRBJ1-1; possible D gene TRBD1, 5 bases. The length of the CDR3 is 14 residues. Germline V lookup: CDR1 SGDLS, CDR2 YYNGEE. The V end was cut by 0 bases, the J end by 4 bases, with 10 bases between. Drawing the rest from reference TRBV9 and TRBJ1-1, the complete variable domain is DSGVTQTPKHLITATGQRVTLRCSPRSGDLSVYWYQQSLDQGLQFLIQYYNGEERAKGNILERFSAQQFPDLHSELNLSSLELGDSALYFCASSVARASTEAFFGQGTRLTVV.

The chain uses TRBV2 and TRBJ1-4; 8 bases line up with TRBD1. The V segment lost 2 bases and the J segment 8 bases; nucleotides outside the gene matches: 7. Per the germline V gene, CDR1 is SNHLY and CDR2 is FYNNEI. The CDR3 totals 15 residues. CDR3 sequence: CASSEMRQGNEKLFF. The CDR3 DNA reads as TGTGCCAGCAGTGAAATGCGACAGGGGAACGAAAAACTGTTTTTT.

The gene calls are TRBV15 and TRBJ2-3, with 8 bases identical to TRBD2. CDR1 LNHNV and CDR2 YYDKDF come from the germline V gene (reference sequence). J was trimmed by 0 bases and V by 3 bases; bases with no gene match: 5. This CDR3 has 16 residues. CDR3 loop: CATSRGKRGSTDTQYF. CDR3 sequence (DNA): TGTGCCACCAGCAGGGGAAAGCGGGGGAGCACAGATACGCAGTATTTT.

The J gene is TRBJ1-5, the V gene TRBV24-1, with D possibly TRBD1 on 5 matching bases. Germline values: CDR1 KGHDR, CDR2 SFDVKD. The CDR3 is 15 residues long. Trimming removed 4 bases at V and 4 bases at J, with 13 bases between. CDR3 in DNA: TGTGCCACCAGTGAGCCCGGGGGGGGAAATCAGCCCCAGCATTTT. Its translation: CATSEPGGGNQPQHF.

The V gene is TRBV28, the J gene TRBJ2-7; D unclear. Germline loops: CDR1 MDHEN, CDR2 SYDVKM. The CDR3 has 11 amino acids. V dropped 9 bases and J dropped 6 bases, with 12 bases sitting between them. CDR3 sequence reads: CASSSWSEQYF. In DNA form, the CDR3 reads TGTGCCAGTTCGAGTTGGAGCGAGCAGTACTTC.

The table lists this clone with a count of one. The V gene is TRBV19, the J gene TRBJ1-5; no clear D. Trimming removed 6 bases from V and 0 bases from J, with 9 bases in between. The V gene's germline CDR1 is LNHDA and CDR2 SQIVND (reference sequence). The CDR3 is 14 residues long. Here the CDR3 DNA reads TGTGCCAGTAGGCGGGGAGATAGCAATCAGCCCCAGCATTTT. Translation: CASRRGDSNQPQHF.

This sequence joins TRBV9 and TRBJ2-7, with 10 bases aligning to TRBD1. The germline V gene has CDR1 SGDLS and CDR2 YYNGEE. The trim removed 2 bases at V and 3 bases at J, leaving 5 bases unmatched. The CDR3 is 15 amino acids. The DNA of the CDR3 is TGTGCCAGCAGCGTGGGGGACAGGGGCTACTACGAGCAGTACTTC. Translation gives CASSVGDRGYYEQYF.

The chain links TRBV25-1 to TRBJ1-1; D unclear. Trimming cost V 4 bases and J 1 base, with 7 bases left between them. CDR1 is MGHDK and CDR2 is SYGVNS in the germline V gene. The CDR3 is 13 residues long. Here the CDR3 DNA reads TGTGCCAGCAGTGTCGGATCGAACACTGAAGCTTTCTTT. Protein: CASSVGSNTEAFF. The complete variable domain, with remaining parts taken from reference TRBV25-1 and TRBJ1-1, reads EADIYQTPRYLVIGTGKKITLECSQTMGHDKMYWYQQDPGMELHLIHYSYGVNSTEKGDLSSESTVSRIRTEHFPLTLESARPSHTSQYLCASSVGSNTEAFFGQGTRLTVV.

V usage is TRBV6-5 and J usage is TRBJ1-1; 9 bases are a match to TRBD1. The CDR3 length is 12 residues. V trimming: 11 bases; J trimming: 5 bases; junction bases outside the gene matches: 6. Germline V gives CDR1 MNHEY, CDR2 SVGAGI. The CDR3 DNA follows: TGTGCCGCTACAGGGGGCATTACTGAAGCTTTCTTT. It codes for CAATGGITEAFF.

The chain carries TRBV3-1 (or the pseudogene TRBV3-2) and TRBJ1-4, with 8 bases identical to TRBD1. This CDR3 comprises 14 residues. Germline loops: CDR1 LGHDT, CDR2 YNNKEL (reference sequence). V trimming: 4 bases; J trimming: 8 bases; junction bases outside the gene matches: 6. The CDR3 DNA sequence: TGTGCCAGCAGCCTGGGACAGGCCGGGGAAAAACTGTTTTTT. Translated, it gives CASSLGQAGEKLFF.

This clone was seen more than once but under ten times. The chain joins TRBV5-5 to TRBJ2-1, with TRBD1 matching over 10 bases. Germline lookup yields CDR1 SGHKS and CDR2 YYEKEE (reference sequence). The CDR3 loop spans 16 amino acids. V was clipped by 5 bases and J by 8 bases; unmatched bases: 13. The CDR3 is CASSSRWTGGFDEQFF. DNA for the CDR3: TGTGCCAGCAGTTCCCGCTGGACAGGGGGTTTCGATGAGCAGTTCTTC.

V gene TRBV4-3 combines with J gene TRBJ2-7, with TRBD1 matching over 9 bases. Germline values: CDR1 LGHNA, CDR2 YSLEER. The CDR3 has 15 amino acids. Trimming cost V 3 bases and J 2 bases; bases outside gene matches: 5. The CDR3 here is CASSHDRTGAYEQYF. In nucleotides, the CDR3 is TGCGCCAGCAGCCATGATAGGACAGGGGCCTACGAGCAGTACTTC.

The rearrangement joins TRBV27 to TRBJ2-3, with 9 nucleotides matching TRBD1. The CDR3 is made up of 15 amino acids. Per germline, CDR1 MNHEY and CDR2 SMNVEV (reference sequence). Trimming removed 5 bases from V and 3 bases from J; junction bases left unmatched: 6. The CDR3 DNA is TGTGCCAGCAGTCGGCCGGGACAGGGAACAGATACGCAGTATTTT. This translates into CASSRPGQGTDTQYF.

The chain is built from TRBV6-5 and TRBJ1-2; no firm D call. The V end lost 5 bases, the J end lost 4 bases, and 14 bases lay between the germline ends. The CDR3 totals 14 residues. Germline V gives CDR1 MNHEY, CDR2 SVGAGI. The chain's CDR3 is CASSPPGPFYGYTF. The CDR3 coding sequence is TGTGCCAGCAGTCCCCCCGGGCCTTTCTATGGCTACACCTTC.

The chain joins TRBV6-5 to TRBJ1-1; 8 bases agree with TRBD1. The germline CDR1 and CDR2 sequences are MNHEY and SVGAGI. After removal of 4 bases from V and 7 bases from J, the junction contained 8 bases not matched to a gene. CDR3 length equals 14 residues. The CDR3 coding sequence is TGTGCCAGCAGTTCCCCGACAGGGGCCAGTGAAGCTTTCTTT. This codes for CASSSPTGASEAFF.

The chain is built from TRBV15 and TRBJ2-3, with 7 bases lining up with TRBD1. The CDR3 sequence is 15 residues long. The ends lost 4 bases at V and 0 bases at J; junction bases unmatched: 4. The germline V gene has CDR1 LNHNV and CDR2 YYDKDF (reference sequence). The CDR3 spells CATSMRQGSTDTQYF. The CDR3 DNA reads as TGTGCCACCAGCATGAGACAGGGTAGCACAGATACGCAGTATTTT.

This rearrangement joins TRBV2 to TRBJ1-1; no definite D call. V dropped 6 bases and J dropped 10 bases, with 18 bases sitting between them. This CDR3 is built from 13 residues. Looked up from germline, CDR1 is SNHLY and CDR2 is FYNNEI. DNA for the CDR3: TGTGCCAGCAGCACGACACCAACCGGGCGAGCTTTCTTT. Translation: CASSTTPTGRAFF.

The V call is TRBV16, the J call TRBJ1-2, with D tentatively TRBD1 (5 bases). This CDR3 is 14 amino acids long. The germline V and J ends were trimmed by 0 bases and 10 bases, with 15 bases remaining between them. Germline V gene lookup returns CDR1 KGHSY and CDR2 FQNENV. The DNA of the CDR3 is TGTGCCAGCAGCCAATCGGGCGGGACGGGCTACTACACCTTC. As protein: CASSQSGGTGYYTF. Full variable domain (remainder filled in from reference TRBV16 and TRBJ1-2): GEEVAQTPKHLVRGEGQKAKLYCAPIKGHSYVFWYQQVLKNEFKFLISFQNENVFDETGMPKERFSAKCLPNSPCSLEIQATKLEDSAVYFCASSQSGGTGYYTFGSGTRLTVV.

This clone was counted once. The V and J genes are TRBV10-1 and TRBJ2-7; 8 positions match TRBD2. Germline V gene sequence: CDR1 WNHNN, CDR2 SYGVQD (reference sequence). The V segment lost 2 bases and the J segment 6 bases; nucleotides outside the gene matches: 0. CDR3 size: 12 residues. The CDR3 DNA follows: TGCGCCAGCAGTGAGACTAGCGGCGAGCAGTACTTC. Its translation is CASSETSGEQYF.

The chain recombines TRBV6-5 with TRBJ2-2; the D is unclear. Trimming removed 5 bases from V and 4 bases from J, with 8 bases in between. Germline V gene sequence: CDR1 MNHEY, CDR2 SVGAGI. The CDR3 loop spans 13 amino acids. This CDR3 reads CASSQEITGELFF. The CDR3 DNA follows: TGTGCCAGCAGTCAGGAAATCACCGGGGAGCTGTTTTTT.

The V call is TRBV5-1, the J call TRBJ1-2; no clear D gene. CDR3 length: 13 amino acids. V was cut by 4 bases and J by 8 bases, with 15 bases left in between. CDR1 and CDR2 (germline): SGHRS, YFSETQ. CDR3 residues: CASSTRTGEGYTF. Here the CDR3 DNA reads TGCGCCAGCAGCACTCGGACGGGAGAGGGCTACACCTTC.

This chain links TRBV7-3 with TRBJ2-5; possibly TRBD2 for D (5 bases). This CDR3 comprises 14 residues. Between the trimmed V and J ends, which lost 6 bases and 2 bases, there was a span of 13 bases. The germline CDR1 and CDR2 sequences are SGHTA and FQGTGA. CDR3 region: CASSSGLQQETQYF. CDR3 nucleotides: TGTGCCAGCAGTTCCGGACTGCAACAAGAGACCCAGTACTTC.

The V call is TRBV7-9, the J call TRBJ2-2; no clear D gene. Germline V gene sequence: CDR1 SEHNR, CDR2 FQNEAQ (reference sequence). This CDR3 is built from 11 residues. V dropped 5 bases and J dropped 5 bases, with 3 bases sitting between them. CDR3 DNA sequence: TGTGCCAGCAGCGAAACCGGGGAGCTGTTTTTT. This translates into CASSETGELFF.

The CDR3 loop is CASRNRVDTEAFF. The CDR3 DNA is TGTGCCAGTCGTAACAGGGTGGACACTGAAGCTTTCTTT. The rearrangement uses TRBV2 and TRBJ1-1; perhaps TRBD1 as D (6 bases). V was trimmed by 9 bases and J by 3 bases, leaving 14 bases between them. The germline V gene encodes CDR1 SNHLY and CDR2 FYNNEI. The length of the CDR3 is 13 residues.